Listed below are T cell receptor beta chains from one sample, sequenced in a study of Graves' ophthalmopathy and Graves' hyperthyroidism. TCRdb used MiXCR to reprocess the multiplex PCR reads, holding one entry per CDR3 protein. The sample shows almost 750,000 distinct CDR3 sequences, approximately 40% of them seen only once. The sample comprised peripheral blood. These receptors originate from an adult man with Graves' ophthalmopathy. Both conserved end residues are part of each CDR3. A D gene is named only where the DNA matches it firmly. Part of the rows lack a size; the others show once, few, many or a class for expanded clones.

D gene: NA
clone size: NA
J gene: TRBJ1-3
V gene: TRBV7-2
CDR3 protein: CASGGGVLSGNTIYF
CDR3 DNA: TGTGCCAGCGGGGGGGGGGTTTTGTCTGGAAACACCATATATTTT

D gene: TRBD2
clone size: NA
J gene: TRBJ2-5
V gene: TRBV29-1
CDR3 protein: CSVGLAGGTQYF
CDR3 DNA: TGCAGCGTGGGATTAGCGGGAGGGACCCAGTACTTC

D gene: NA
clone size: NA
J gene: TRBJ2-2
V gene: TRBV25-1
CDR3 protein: CASSPPGSTGELFF
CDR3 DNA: TGTGCCAGCAGCCCCCCAGGGAGCACCGGGGAGCTGTTTTTT

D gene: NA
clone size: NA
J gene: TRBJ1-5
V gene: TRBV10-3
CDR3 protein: CASGSTYQPQHF
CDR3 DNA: TGTGCCAGCGGGAGTACCTATCAGCCCCAGCATTTT

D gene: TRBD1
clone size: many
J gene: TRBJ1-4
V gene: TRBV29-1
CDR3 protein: CSVGTGGNEKLFF
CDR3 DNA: TGCAGCGTTGGGACAGGGGGAAATGAAAAACTGTTTTTT

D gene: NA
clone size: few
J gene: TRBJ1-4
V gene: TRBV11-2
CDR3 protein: CASSLRSTNEKLFF
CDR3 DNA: TGTGCCAGCAGCTTAAGATCAACTAATGAAAAACTGTTTTTT

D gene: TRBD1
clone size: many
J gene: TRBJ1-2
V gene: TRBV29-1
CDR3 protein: CSVTDRVDGYTF
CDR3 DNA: TGCAGCGTCACCGACAGGGTTGATGGCTACACCTTC

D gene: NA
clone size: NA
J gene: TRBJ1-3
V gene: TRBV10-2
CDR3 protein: CASSESSSRSGNTIYF
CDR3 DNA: TGCGCCAGCAGTGAGTCGAGTTCCCGGAGTGGAAACACCATATATTTT

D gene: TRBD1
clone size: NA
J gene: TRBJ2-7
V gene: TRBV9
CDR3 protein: CASSEGQGRNEQYF
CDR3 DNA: TGTGCCAGCAGCGAGGGACAGGGAAGGAACGAGCAGTACTTC

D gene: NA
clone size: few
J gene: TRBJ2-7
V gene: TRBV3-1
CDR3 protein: CASSQDPQGYEQYF
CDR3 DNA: TGTGCCAGCAGCCAAGACCCTCAGGGCTACGAGCAGTACTTC

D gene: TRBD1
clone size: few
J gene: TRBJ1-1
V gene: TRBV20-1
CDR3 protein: CSAPTDDRVAEAFF
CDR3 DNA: TGCAGTGCTCCTACGGATGACAGGGTGGCTGAAGCTTTCTTT

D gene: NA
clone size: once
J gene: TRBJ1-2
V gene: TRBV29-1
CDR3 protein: CSGTGPSNYGYTF
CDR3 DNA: TGCAGCGGGACCGGACCCTCTAACTATGGCTACACCTTC

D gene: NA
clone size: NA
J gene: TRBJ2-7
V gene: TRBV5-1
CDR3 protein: CASSLLRLSLGGIDSYEQYF
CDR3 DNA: TGCGCCAGCAGCTTGCTTCGACTTAGCCTGGGCGGCATTGACTCCTACGAGCAGTACTTC

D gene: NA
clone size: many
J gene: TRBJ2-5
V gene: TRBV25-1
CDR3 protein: CASSGGGQETQYF
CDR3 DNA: TGTGCCAGCAGCGGAGGGGGCCAAGAGACCCAGTACTTC

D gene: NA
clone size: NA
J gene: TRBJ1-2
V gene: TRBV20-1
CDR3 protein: CSASTGNKDGYTF
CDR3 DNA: TGCAGTGCTAGTACAGGGAACAAAGATGGCTACACCTTC

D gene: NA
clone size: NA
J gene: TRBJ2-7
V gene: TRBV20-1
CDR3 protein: CSAPGHQKYF
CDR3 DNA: TGCAGTGCACCGGGACACCAGAAGTACTTC

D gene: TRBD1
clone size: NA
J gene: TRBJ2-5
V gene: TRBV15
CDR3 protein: CATSRGTGIALWETQYF
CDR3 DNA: TGTGCCACCAGCAGAGGGACAGGGATTGCGTTATGGGAGACCCAGTACTTC

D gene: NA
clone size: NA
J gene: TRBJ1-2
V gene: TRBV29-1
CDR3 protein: CSLSGGYGYTF
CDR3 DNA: TGCAGCTTATCTGGGGGCTATGGCTACACCTTC

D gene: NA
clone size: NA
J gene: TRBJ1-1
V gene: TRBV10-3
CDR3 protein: CAITAEGRGVTEAFF
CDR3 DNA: TGTGCCATCACCGCCGAGGGAAGGGGGGTCACTGAAGCTTTCTTT

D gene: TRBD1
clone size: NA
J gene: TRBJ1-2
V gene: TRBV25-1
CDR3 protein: CASSASGGYYGYTF
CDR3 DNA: TGTGCCAGCAGTGCGTCAGGGGGCTACTATGGCTACACCTTC

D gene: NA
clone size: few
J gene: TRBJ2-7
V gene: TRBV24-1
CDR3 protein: CASSPRDAKSEYF
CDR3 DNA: TGTGCCAGCAGTCCCCGGGACGCCAAGTCGGAGTACTTC

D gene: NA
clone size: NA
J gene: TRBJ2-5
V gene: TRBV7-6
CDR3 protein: CASSFYRQETQYF
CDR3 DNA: TGTGCCAGCAGCTTTTACCGTCAAGAGACCCAGTACTTC

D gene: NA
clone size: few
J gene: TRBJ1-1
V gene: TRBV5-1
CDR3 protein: CASSPGITTKGEAFF
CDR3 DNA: TGCGCCAGCAGCCCGGGGATAACCACGAAGGGTGAAGCTTTCTTT

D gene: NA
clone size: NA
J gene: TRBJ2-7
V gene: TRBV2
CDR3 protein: CASSYDDGAYEQYF
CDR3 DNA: TGTGCCAGCAGTTACGACGACGGAGCCTACGAGCAGTACTTC

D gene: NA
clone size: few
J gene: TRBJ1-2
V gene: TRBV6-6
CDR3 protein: CASSPGSPSAVYGYTF
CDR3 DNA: TGTGCCAGCAGTCCGGGCTCCCCATCGGCGGTCTATGGCTACACCTTC

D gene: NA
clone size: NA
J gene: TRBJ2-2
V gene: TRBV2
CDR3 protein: CASSNNRGRTGELFF
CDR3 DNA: TGTGCCAGCAGTAATAATAGAGGGAGAACCGGGGAGCTGTTTTTT

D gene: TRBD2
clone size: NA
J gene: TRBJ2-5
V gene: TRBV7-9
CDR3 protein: CASSHRLAGGAETQYF
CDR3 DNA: TGTGCCAGCAGCCACAGACTAGCGGGAGGTGCCGAGACCCAGTACTTC

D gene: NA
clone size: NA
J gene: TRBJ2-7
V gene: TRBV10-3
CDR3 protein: CASRPTGTPLPEQYF
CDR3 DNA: TGTGCCAGCAGACCAACCGGGACACCCCTCCCCGAGCAGTACTTC

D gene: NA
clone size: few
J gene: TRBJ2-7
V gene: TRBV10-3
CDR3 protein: CATCVGGDSYEQYF
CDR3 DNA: TGTGCCACCTGTGTAGGCGGGGACAGTTACGAGCAGTACTTC

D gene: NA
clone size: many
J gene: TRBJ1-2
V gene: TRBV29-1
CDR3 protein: CSVQVDRVNYGYTF
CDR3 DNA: TGCAGCGTTCAGGTGGACAGAGTTAACTATGGCTACACCTTC

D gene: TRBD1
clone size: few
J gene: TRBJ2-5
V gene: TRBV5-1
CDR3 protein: CASSFGDRQETQYF
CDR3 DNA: TGCGCCAGCAGCTTTGGGGACAGACAAGAGACCCAGTACTTC

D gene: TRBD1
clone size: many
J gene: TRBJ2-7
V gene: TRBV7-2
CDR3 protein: CASSTRTGPTYEQYF
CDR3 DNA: TGTGCCAGCAGCACCCGGACAGGTCCAACCTACGAGCAGTACTTC

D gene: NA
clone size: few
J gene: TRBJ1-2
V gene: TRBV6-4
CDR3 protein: CASSYVQANYGYTF
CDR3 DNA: TGTGCCAGCAGTTACGTGCAGGCTAACTATGGCTACACCTTC

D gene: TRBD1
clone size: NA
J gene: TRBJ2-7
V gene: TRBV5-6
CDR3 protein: CASRIPGQGDHEQYF
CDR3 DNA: TGTGCCAGCAGAATCCCCGGACAGGGAGACCACGAGCAGTACTTC

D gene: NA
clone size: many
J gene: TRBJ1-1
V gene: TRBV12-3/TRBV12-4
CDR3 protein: CASRTPSEAEAFF
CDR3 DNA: TGTGCCAGCAGGACCCCGTCGGAGGCTGAAGCTTTCTTT

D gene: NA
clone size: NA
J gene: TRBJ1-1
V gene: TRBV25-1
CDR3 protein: CASTIQVNTEAFF
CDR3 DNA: TGTGCCAGCACTATACAGGTGAACACTGAAGCTTTCTTT

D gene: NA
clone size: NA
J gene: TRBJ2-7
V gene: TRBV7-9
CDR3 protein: CASSHGSEQYF
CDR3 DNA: TGTGCCAGCAGCCACGGGAGCGAGCAGTACTTC

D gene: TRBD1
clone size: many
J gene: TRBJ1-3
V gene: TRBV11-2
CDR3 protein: CASSLDRGLFDTIYF
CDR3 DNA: TGTGCCAGCAGCTTGGACAGGGGGCTGTTCGACACCATATATTTT

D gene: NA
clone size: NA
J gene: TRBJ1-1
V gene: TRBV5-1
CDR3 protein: CASSYPGSVGGTEAFF
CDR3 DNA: TGTGCCAGCAGTTACCCGGGAAGTGTTGGTGGCACTGAAGCTTTCTTT

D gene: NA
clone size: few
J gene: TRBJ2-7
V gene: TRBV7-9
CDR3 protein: CASSQVYGNEQYF
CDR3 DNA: TGTGCCAGCAGCCAAGTTTATGGGAACGAGCAGTACTTC

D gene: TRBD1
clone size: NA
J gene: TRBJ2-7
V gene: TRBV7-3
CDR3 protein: CASTPPGQAAYEQYF
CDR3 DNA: TGTGCCAGCACCCCGCCGGGACAGGCGGCCTACGAGCAGTACTTC

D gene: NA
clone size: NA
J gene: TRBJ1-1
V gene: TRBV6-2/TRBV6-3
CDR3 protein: CASSYDRTNTEAFF
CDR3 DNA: TGTGCCAGCAGTTACGACAGGACGAACACTGAAGCTTTCTTT

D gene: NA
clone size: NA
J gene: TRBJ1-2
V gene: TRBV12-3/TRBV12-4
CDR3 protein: CASSLERGFGYTF
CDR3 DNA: TGTGCCAGCAGTTTGGAAAGGGGGTTTGGCTACACCTTC

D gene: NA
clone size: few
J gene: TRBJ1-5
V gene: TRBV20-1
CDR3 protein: CSAVVQGPNQPQHF
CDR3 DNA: TGCAGTGCAGTTGTCCAGGGCCCTAATCAGCCCCAGCATTTT

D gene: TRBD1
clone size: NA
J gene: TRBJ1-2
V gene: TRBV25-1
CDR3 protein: CASSARQGHGYTF
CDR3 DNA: TGTGCCAGCAGTGCTCGACAGGGTCATGGCTACACCTTC

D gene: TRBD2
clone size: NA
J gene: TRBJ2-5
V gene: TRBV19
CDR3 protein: CASSGLAGVLETQYF
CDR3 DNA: TGTGCCAGTAGTGGACTAGCGGGAGTTCTGGAGACCCAGTACTTC

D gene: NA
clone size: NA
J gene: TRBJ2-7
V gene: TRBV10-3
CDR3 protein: CAITNRVEGGSYEQYF
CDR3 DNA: TGTGCCATCACAAACAGGGTTGAGGGGGGCTCCTACGAGCAGTACTTC

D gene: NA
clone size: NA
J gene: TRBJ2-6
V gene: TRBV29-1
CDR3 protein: CSVDQGNTGANVLTF
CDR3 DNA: TGCAGCGTCGATCAGGGGAACACCGGGGCCAACGTCCTGACTTTC

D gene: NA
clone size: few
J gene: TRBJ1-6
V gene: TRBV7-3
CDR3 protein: CASSLFGPNNSPLHF
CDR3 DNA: TGTGCCAGCAGCTTATTCGGACCGAATAATTCACCCCTCCACTTT

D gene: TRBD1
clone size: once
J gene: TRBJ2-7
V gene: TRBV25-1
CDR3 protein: CASSLGGRVEQYF
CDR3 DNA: TGTGCCAGCAGCTTAGGGGGCAGGGTCGAGCAGTACTTC

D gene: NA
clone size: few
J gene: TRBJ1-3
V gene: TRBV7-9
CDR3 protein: CASSPHGGGISGNTIYF
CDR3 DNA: TGTGCCAGCAGCCCACACGGCGGCGGAATATCTGGAAACACCATATATTTT

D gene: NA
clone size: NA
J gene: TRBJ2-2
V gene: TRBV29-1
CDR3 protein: CSVDGNTGELSW
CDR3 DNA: TGCAGCGTTGACGGGAACACCGGGGAGCTGTCTTGG

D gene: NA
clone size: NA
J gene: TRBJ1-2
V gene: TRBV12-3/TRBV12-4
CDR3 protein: CASSWEGSYGYTF
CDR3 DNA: TGTGCCAGCAGTTGGGAAGGAAGCTATGGCTACACCTTC

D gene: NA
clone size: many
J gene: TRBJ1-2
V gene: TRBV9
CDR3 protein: CASSPDLAYGYTF
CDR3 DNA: TGTGCCAGCAGCCCGGACTTGGCCTATGGCTACACCTTC

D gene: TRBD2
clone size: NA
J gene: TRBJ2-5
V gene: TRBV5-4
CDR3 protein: CASSSASGGAPETQYF
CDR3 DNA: TGTGCCAGCAGCTCCGCTAGCGGGGGGGCCCCCGAGACCCAGTACTTC

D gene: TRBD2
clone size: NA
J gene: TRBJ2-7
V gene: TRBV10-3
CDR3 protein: CASSGLAGGLGEQYF
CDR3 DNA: TGTGCCAGCAGTGGACTAGCGGGGGGGCTTGGCGAGCAGTACTTC

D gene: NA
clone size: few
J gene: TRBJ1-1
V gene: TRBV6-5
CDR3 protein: CASSEVRREEAFF
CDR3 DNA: TGTGCCAGCAGTGAAGTCCGGCGGGAAGAAGCTTTCTTT

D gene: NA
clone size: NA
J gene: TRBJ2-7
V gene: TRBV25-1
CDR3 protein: CASSEWDRTVDEQYF
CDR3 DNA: TGTGCCAGCAGTGAATGGGACCGCACTGTCGACGAGCAGTACTTC

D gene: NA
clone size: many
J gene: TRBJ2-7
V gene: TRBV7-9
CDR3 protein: CASTKGPGSYEQYF
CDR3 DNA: TGTGCCAGCACCAAGGGGCCAGGGTCCTACGAGCAGTACTTC